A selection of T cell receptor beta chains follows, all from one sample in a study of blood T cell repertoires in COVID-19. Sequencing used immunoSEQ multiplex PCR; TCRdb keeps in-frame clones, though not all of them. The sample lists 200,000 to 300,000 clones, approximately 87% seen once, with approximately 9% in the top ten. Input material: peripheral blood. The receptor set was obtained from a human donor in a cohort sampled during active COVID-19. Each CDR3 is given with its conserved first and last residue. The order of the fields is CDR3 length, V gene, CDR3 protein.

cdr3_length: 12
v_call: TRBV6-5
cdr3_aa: CASTWTAYEQYF

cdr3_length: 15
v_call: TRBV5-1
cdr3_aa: CASSLRGVRTDTQYF

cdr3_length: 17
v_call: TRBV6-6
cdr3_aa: CASSPRTGGAGNQPQHF

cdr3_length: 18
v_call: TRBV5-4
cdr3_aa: CASSLGAGGLSSLATQYF

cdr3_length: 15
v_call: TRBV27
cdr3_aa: CASSRAAGVSETQYF

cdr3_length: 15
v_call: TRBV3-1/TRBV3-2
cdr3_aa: CASSTLAGAKNIQYF

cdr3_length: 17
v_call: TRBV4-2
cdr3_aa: CASSQVGGQGPNYGYTF

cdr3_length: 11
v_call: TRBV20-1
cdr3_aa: CSATGDHGYTF

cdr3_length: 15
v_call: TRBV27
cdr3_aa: CASSLEQGIFRELFF

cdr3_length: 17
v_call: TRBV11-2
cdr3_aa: CASSLGVQGPPGNEQYF

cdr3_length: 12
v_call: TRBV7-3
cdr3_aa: CASSPSTDTQYF

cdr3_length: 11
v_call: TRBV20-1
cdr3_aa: CSALDTPLAFF

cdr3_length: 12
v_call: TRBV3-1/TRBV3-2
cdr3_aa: CASSHRGETQYF

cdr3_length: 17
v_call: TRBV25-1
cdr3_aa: CASRKWTSGMETDTQYF

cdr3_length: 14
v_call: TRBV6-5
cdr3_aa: CASSPGTEANVLTF

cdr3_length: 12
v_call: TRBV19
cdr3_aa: CASPPGGPEAFF

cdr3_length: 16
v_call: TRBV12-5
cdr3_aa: CASGLVSGTGGGEQFF

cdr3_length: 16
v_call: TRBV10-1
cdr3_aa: CASSERTGANTGELFF

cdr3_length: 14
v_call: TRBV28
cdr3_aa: CASNQGPTYYEQYF

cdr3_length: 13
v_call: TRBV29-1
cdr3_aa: CSAGRAGTGELFF

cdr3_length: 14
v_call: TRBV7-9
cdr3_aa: CASLRGAETGELFF

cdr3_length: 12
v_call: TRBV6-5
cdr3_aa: CASSSHGQGAFF

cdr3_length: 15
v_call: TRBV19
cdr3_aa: CASSIGGGTQETQYF

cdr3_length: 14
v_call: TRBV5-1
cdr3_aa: CASDRGGNTGELFF

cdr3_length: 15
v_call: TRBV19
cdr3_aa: CASSIVNGINEKLFF

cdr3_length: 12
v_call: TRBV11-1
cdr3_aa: CASSSLGDEQFF

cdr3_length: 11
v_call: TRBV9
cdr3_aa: CASGGNTEAFF

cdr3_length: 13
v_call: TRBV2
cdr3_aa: CASQQGPGETQYF

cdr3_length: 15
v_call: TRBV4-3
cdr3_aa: CASSLEPRNTGELFF

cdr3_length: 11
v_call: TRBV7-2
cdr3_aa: CASSPKIEAFF

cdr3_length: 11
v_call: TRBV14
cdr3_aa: CASSQGVTQYF

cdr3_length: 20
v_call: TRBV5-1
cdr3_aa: CASSLSQPSGLAGVSYEQYF

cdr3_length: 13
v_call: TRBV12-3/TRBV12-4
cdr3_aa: CASSLRGQETQYF

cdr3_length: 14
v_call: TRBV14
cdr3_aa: CASSQALAGETQYF

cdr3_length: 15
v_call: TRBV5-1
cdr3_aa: CASSSFGENQETQYF

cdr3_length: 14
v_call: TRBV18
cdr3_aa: CASSQQFSNQPQHF

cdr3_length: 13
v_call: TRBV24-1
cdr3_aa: CATRGTGSNTQYF

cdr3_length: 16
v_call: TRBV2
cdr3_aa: CASSEVGGLHKNIQYF

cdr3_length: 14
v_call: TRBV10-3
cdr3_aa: CAISAGNWGDTQYF

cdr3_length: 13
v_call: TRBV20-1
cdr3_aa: CSASVAGSDTIYF

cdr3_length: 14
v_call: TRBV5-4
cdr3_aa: CASSRQGNSQPQHF

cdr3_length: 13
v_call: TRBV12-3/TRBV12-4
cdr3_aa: CASSLVSGNGYTF

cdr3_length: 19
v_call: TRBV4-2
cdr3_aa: CASSQDRGTGGYGANVLTF

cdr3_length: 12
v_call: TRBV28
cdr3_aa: CATRGGLREQYF

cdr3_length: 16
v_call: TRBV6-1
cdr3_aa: CASSERLSAGVGEQYF

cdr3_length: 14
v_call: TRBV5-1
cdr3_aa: CASTQTGASYEQYF

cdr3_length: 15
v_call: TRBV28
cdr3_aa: CASSSLAGGLYEQYF

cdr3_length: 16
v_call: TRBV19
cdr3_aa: CASSIVGRYKTGELFF

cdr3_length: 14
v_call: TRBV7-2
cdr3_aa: CASGPQGAGEKLFF

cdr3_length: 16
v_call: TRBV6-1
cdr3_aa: CASSEAGASSNQPQHF

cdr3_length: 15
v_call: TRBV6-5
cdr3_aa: CASSSGTGDTDTQYF

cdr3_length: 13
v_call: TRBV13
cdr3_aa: CASSTSGYYEQYF

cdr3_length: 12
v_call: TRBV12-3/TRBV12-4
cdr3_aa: CASSQGLGELFF

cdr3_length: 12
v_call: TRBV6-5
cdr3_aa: CASSFLTDEQFF

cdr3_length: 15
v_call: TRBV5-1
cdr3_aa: CASSAGGPGNQPQHF